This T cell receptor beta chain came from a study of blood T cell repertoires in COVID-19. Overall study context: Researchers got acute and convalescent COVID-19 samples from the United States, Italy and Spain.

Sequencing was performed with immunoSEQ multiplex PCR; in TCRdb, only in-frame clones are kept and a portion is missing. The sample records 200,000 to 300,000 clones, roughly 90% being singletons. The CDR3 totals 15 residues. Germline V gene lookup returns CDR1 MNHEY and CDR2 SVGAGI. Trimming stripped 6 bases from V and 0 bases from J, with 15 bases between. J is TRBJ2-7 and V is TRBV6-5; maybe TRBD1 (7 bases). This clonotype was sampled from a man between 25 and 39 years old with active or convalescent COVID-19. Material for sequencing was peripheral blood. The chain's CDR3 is CASRKAGQFSYEQYF. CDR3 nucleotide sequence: TGTGCCAGCAGGAAGGCGGGACAGTTCTCCTACGAGCAGTACTTC.